The 8 T cell receptor beta chains below come from one sample, sequenced in a study of cytomegalovirus exposure and HLA in healthy donors. Primers included in the PCR were 60 Vbeta and 13 Jbeta primers. Assay used: immunoSEQ multiplex PCR; TCRdb lists only in-frame clones, some missing. The repertoire has 150,000 to 200,000 clones, 81% of them found once; the top ten carry around 4%. The sequenced material came from PBMCs. The receptors were sampled from a man aged 45-65 years in good health and CMV-seronegative.

This clone has just a few counts. The chain is built from TRBV9 and TRBJ1-1; a possible D gene is TRBD1 (5 bases). The CDR3 extends over 13 amino acids. V lost 0 bases and J 5 bases, leaving 8 bases between the germline ends. CDR1 and CDR2 (germline): SGDLS, YYNGEE. CDR3 sequence: CASSVGQGTEAFF. The CDR3 DNA sequence: TGTGCCAGCAGCGTAGGTCAGGGAACTGAAGCTTTCTTT.

The V gene is TRBV30, the J gene TRBJ1-5; maybe TRBD1 (6 bases). Trimming cost V 1 base and J 6 bases, with 19 bases left between them. Germline V gives CDR1 GTSNPN, CDR2 SVGIG (reference sequence). The CDR3 has 16 amino acids. The CDR3 here is CAWSEGGQFGSQPQHF. CDR3 nucleotide sequence: TGTGCCTGGAGTGAAGGAGGACAGTTTGGATCTCAGCCCCAGCATTTT.

The V and J genes are TRBV10-2 and TRBJ2-6; no clear D gene. V was trimmed by 8 bases and J by 0 bases, leaving 8 bases between them. The CDR3 totals 14 residues. Germline loops: CDR1 WSHSY, CDR2 SAAADI. The CDR3 nucleotides are TGCGCCAGCTCAGAAATCTCTGGGGCCAACGTCCTGACTTTC. Its protein is CASSEISGANVLTF.

V gene TRBV25-1 combines with J gene TRBJ1-4; 12 nucleotides agree with TRBD1. V shed 6 bases and J 8 bases; nucleotides not matched to a gene: 10. The CDR3 runs 16 residues. The germline V gene encodes CDR1 MGHDK and CDR2 SYGVNS. CDR3 residues: CASSFTGTGGKEKLFF. CDR3 DNA sequence: TGTGCCAGCAGCTTTACCGGGACAGGGGGCAAGGAAAAACTGTTTTTT.

The V gene is TRBV19, the J gene TRBJ2-3, with D possibly TRBD2 on 6 matching bases. The CDR3 is 15 amino acids. Germline V gene data show CDR1 as LNHDA and CDR2 as SQIVND (reference sequence). The V gene lost 6 bases and the J gene lost 2 bases, with 15 bases spanning the gap. CDR3 in DNA: TGTGCCAGTAGCGGACGGGAGAGCAACACAGATACGCAGTATTTT. It specifies CASSGRESNTDTQYF.

The CDR3 nucleotides read TGTGCCAGCTCATCTAGACAGGGAGGTATTGGTACTGAAGCTTTCTTT. It yields the protein CASSSRQGGIGTEAFF. This chain connects TRBV18 to TRBJ1-1; 7 positions agree with TRBD1. The CDR3 is 16 residues long. The germline V gene encodes CDR1 KGHSH and CDR2 LQKENI. After removal of 5 bases from V and 5 bases from J, the junction contained 14 bases not matched to a gene.

J is TRBJ1-1 and V is TRBV29-1; D might be TRBD1 (5 bases). CDR1 and CDR2 from the germline V gene are SQVTM and ANQGSEA. The CDR3 is 12 residues long. V lost 5 bases, J lost 11 bases, and 18 bases lay in between. Here the CDR3 reads CSVRLQGPRAFF. CDR3 DNA sequence: TGCAGCGTTCGGCTTCAGGGCCCGCGGGCTTTCTTT.

This clone was seen just once. V gene TRBV7-6 combines with J gene TRBJ1-6, with D possibly matching TRBD1 (5 bases). V lost 0 bases to trimming and J lost 7 bases, with 13 bases between them. The CDR3 consists of 16 residues. Per the germline V gene, CDR1 is SGHVS and CDR2 is FNYEAQ. The CDR3 here is CASSLAGAGINSPLHF. The CDR3 region has the DNA TGTGCCAGCAGCTTAGCCGGTGCAGGGATCAATTCACCCCTCCACTTT.